This T cell receptor (beta chain) came from a study of Ad26.COV2.S vaccination and SARS-CoV-2 variants. Looking at the study overall: The donor belonged to the COV1001 Ad26.COV2.S trial arm. Ad26.COV2.S was injected intramuscularly once or twice, 56 days apart. The study, taken as a whole, reports: Measures of TCR breadth and depth may have fallen short of total T cell responses. Vaccine and placebo recipients had comparable breadth of non-spike TCRs.

Sequencing used immunoSEQ multiplex PCR; TCRdb keeps in-frame clones, though not all of them. This repertoire shows about 350,000 clones, approximately 90% found once; its top ten account for approximately 5%. Germline CDR1 and CDR2: SGDLS and YYNGEE. The CDR3 contains 15 residues. Trimming stripped 4 bases from V and 2 bases from J, with 15 bases between. Notes on this clone: No antigen is known for it.

Treatment of the sample: around 19 received Ad26.COV2.S at low or high dose, single or two shots; about 5 received placebo; per-sample allocation not given. Sampling occurred on day 63 after the first vaccine or placebo injection. The chain joins TRBV9 to TRBJ1-2; D unclear. The starting material was peripheral blood, obtained in a trial of Ad26.COV2.S vaccine versus placebo. This clonotype was obtained from a person between 18 and 59 years old who received the Ad26.COV2.S COVID-19 vaccine or a placebo. Written as DNA, the CDR3 is TGTGCCAGCAGCCCGAGACCCCAATGGAACTATGGCTACACCTTC. Translated, it gives CASSPRPQWNYGYTF.